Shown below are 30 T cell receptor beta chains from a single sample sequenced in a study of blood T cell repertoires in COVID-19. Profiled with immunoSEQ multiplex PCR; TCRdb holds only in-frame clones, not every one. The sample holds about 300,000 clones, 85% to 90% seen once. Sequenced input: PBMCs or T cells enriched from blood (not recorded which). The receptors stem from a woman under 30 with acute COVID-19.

For the CDR3, the DNA is TGTGCCTGGAGTAATCAGGGTCCCCCGAACACTGAAGCTTTCTTT. This gives the protein CAWSNQGPPNTEAFF. The chain is built from TRBV30 and TRBJ1-1, with a weak D call TRBD1 (5 bases). V dropped 2 bases and J dropped 1 base, with 14 bases sitting between them. CDR3 length equals 15 residues. The germline V gene has CDR1 GTSNPN and CDR2 SVGIG (reference sequence).

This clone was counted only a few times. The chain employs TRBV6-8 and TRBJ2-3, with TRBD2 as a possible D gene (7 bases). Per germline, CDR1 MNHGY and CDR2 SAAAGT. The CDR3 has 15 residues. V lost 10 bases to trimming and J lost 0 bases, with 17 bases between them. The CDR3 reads CANKGGITSTDTQYF. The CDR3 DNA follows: TGTGCCAACAAGGGGGGGATCACTAGCACAGATACGCAGTATTTT.

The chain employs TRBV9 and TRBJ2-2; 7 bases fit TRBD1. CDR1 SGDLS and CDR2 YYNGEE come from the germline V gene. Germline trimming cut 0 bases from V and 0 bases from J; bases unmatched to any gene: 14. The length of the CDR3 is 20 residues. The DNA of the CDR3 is TGTGCCAGCAGCGTAGCTCCCGGACAGGCCAATCCTGCGAACACCGGGGAGCTGTTTTTT. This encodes CASSVAPGQANPANTGELFF.

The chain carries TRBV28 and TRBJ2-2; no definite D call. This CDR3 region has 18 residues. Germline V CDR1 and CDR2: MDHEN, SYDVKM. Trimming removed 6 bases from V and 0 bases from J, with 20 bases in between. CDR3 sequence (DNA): TGTGCCAGCAGCCTAGTCCCGGCCCGTTATCCGAACACCGGGGAGCTGTTTTTT. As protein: CASSLVPARYPNTGELFF.

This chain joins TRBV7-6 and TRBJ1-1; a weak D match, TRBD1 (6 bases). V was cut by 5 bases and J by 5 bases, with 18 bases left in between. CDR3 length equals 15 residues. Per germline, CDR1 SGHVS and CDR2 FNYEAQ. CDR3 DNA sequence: TGTGCCAGCAGCCTGACGGACAGATCAGGGACTGAAGCTTTCTTT. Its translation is CASSLTDRSGTEAFF.

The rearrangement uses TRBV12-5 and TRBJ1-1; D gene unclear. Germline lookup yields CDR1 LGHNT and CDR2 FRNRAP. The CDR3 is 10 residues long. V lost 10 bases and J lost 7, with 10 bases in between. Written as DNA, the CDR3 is TGTGCTACCGGAGGCGGTGAAGCTTTCTTT. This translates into CATGGGEAFF.

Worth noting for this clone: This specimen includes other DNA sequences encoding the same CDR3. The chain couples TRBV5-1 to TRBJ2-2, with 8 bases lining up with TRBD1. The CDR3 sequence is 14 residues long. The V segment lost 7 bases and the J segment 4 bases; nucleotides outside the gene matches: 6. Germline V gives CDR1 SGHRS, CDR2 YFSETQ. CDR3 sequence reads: CASRQGQGTGELFF. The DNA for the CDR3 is TGCGCCAGCCGACAGGGGCAGGGCACCGGGGAGCTGTTTTTT.

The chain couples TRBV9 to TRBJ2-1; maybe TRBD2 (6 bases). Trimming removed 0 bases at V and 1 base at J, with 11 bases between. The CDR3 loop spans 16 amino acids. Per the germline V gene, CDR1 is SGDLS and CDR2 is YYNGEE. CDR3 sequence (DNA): TGTGCCAGCAGCGTAGAGGGGCTAGCGTCCTACAATGAGCAGTTCTTC. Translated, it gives CASSVEGLASYNEQFF.

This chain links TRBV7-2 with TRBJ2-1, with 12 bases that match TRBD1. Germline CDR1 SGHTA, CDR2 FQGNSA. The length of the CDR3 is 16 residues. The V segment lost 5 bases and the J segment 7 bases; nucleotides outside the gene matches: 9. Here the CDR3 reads CASSTPGQGAGNEQFF. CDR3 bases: TGTGCCAGCAGCACGCCGGGACAGGGGGCGGGTAATGAGCAGTTCTTC.

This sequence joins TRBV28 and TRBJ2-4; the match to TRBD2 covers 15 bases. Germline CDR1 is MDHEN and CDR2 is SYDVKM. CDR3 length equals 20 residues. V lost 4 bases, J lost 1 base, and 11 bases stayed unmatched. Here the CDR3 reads CASSSPGGLAGGIAKNIQYF. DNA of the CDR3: TGTGCCAGCAGTTCACCAGGGGGACTAGCGGGAGGTATCGCCAAAAACATTCAGTACTTC. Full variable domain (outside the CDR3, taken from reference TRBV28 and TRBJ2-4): DVKVTQSSRYLVKRTGEKVFLECVQDMDHENMFWYRQDPGLGLRLIYFSYDVKMKEKGDIPEGYSVSREKKERFSLILESASTNQTSMYLCASSSPGGLAGGIAKNIQYFGAGTRLSVL.

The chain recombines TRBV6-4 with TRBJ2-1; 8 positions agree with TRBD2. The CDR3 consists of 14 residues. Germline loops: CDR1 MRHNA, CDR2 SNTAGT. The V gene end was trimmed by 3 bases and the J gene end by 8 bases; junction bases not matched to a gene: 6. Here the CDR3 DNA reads TGTGCCAGCAGTGAGGGACTAGAGAACGATGAGCAGTTCTTC. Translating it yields CASSEGLENDEQFF.

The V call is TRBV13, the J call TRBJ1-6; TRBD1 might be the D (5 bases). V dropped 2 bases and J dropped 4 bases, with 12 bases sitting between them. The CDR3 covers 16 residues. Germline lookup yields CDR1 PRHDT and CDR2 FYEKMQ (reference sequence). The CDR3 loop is CASSLRGAIYNSPLHF. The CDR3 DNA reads TGTGCCAGCAGCTTACGCGGGGCAATATATAATTCACCCCTCCACTTT.

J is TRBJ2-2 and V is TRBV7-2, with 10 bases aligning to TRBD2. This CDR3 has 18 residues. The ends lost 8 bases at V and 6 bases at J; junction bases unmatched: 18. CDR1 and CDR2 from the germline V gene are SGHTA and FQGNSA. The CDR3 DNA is TGTGCCAGCGACTCCACCGGGGCGCCTAGCGGGGGCGCCGGGGAGCTGTTTTTT. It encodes CASDSTGAPSGGAGELFF. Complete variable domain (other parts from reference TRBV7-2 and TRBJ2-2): GAGVSQSPSNKVTEKGKDVELRCDPISGHTALYWYRQSLGQGLEFLIYFQGNSAPDKSGLPSDRFSAERTGGSVSTLTIQRTQQEDSAVYLCASDSTGAPSGGAGELFFGEGSRLTVL.

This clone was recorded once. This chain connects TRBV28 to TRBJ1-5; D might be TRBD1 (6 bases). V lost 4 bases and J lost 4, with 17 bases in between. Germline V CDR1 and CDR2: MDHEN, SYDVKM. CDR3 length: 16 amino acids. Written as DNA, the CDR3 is TGTGCCAGCAGTTCTATTGAGCGACAGGAAAATCAGCCCCAGCATTTT. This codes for CASSSIERQENQPQHF.

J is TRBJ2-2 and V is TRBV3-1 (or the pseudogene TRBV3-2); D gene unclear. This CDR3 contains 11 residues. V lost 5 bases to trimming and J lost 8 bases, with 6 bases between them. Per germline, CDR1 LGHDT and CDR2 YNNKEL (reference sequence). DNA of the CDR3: TGTGCCAGCAGCAGGAGTGGGGAGCTGTTTTTT. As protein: CASSRSGELFF.

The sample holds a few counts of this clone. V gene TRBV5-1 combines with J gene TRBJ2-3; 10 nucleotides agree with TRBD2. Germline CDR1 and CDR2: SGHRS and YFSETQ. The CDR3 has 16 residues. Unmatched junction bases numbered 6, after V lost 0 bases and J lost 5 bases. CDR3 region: CASSLGLAGARDTQYF. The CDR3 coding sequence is TGCGCCAGCAGCTTGGGGCTAGCGGGAGCTAGAGATACGCAGTATTTT. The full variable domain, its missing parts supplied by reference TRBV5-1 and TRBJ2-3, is KAGVTQTPRYLIKTRGQQVTLSCSPISGHRSVSWYQQTPGQGLQFLFEYFSETQRNKGNFPGRFSGRQFSNSRSEMNVSTLELGDSALYLCASSLGLAGARDTQYFGPGTRLTVL.

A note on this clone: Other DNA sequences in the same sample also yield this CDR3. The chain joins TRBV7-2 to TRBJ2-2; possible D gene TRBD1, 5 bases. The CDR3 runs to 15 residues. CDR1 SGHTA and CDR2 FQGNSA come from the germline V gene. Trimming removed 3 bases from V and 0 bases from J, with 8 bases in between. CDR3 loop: CASSLQGANTGELFF. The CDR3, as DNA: TGTGCCAGCAGCTTGCAGGGCGCGAACACCGGGGAGCTGTTTTTT. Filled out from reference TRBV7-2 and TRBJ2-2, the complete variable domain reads GAGVSQSPSNKVTEKGKDVELRCDPISGHTALYWYRQSLGQGLEFLIYFQGNSAPDKSGLPSDRFSAERTGGSVSTLTIQRTQQEDSAVYLCASSLQGANTGELFFGEGSRLTVL.

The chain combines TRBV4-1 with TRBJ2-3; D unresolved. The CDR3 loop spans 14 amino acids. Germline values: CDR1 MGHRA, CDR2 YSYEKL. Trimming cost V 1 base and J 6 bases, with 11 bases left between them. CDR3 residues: CASSQGRSSDTQYF. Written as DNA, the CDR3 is TGCGCCAGCAGCCAAGGAAGGAGTTCGGATACGCAGTATTTT.

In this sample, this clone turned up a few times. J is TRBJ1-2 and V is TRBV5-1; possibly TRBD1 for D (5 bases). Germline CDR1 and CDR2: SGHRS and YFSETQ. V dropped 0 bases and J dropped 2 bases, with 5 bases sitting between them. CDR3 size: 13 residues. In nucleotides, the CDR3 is TGCGCCAGCAGCTTGGGACAGAACTATGGCTACACCTTC. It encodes CASSLGQNYGYTF.

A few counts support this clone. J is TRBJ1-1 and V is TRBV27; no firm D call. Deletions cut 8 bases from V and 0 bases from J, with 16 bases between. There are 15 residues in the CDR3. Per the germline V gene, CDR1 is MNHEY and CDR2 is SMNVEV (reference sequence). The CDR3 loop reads CASSPEGLMNTEAFF. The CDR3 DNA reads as TGTGCCAGCTCTCCGGAGGGTCTAATGAACACTGAAGCTTTCTTT.

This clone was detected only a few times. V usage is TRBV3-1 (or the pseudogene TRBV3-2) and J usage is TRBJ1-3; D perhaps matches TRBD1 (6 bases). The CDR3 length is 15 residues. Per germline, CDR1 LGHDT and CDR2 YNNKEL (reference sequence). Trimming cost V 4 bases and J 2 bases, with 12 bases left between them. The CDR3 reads CASSRPGTPGNTIYF. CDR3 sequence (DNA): TGTGCCAGCAGCCGACCCGGGACACCTGGAAACACCATATATTTT.

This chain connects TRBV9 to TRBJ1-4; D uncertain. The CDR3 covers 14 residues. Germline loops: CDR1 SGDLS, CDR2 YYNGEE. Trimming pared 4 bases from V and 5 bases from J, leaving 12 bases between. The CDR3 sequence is CASSLSLGNEKLFF. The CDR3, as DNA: TGTGCCAGCAGCTTGAGTCTGGGCAATGAAAAACTGTTTTTT.

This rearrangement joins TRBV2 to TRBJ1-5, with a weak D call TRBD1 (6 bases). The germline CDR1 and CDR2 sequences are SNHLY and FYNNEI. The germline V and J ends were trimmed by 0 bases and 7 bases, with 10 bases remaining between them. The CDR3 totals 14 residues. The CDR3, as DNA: TGTGCCAGCAGTGAAGCGGGGGCCCGGCAGCCCCAGCATTTT. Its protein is CASSEAGARQPQHF.

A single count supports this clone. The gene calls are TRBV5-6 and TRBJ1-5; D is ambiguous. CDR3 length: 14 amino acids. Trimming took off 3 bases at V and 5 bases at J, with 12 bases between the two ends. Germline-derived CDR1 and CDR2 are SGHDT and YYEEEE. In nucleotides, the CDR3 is TGTGCCAGCAGCTACTCAATAGAGGATCAGCCCCAGCATTTT. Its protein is CASSYSIEDQPQHF. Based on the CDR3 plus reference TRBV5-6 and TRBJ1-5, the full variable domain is DAGVTQSPTHLIKTRGQQVTLRCSPKSGHDTVSWYQQALGQGPQFIFQYYEEEERQRGNFPDRFSGHQFPNYSSELNVNALLLGDSALYLCASSYSIEDQPQHFGDGTRLSIL.

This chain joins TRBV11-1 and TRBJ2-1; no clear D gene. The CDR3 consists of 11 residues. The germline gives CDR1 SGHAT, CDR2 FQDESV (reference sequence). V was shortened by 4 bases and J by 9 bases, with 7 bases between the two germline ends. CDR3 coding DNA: TGTGCCAGCAGCTCCCCGAGTGAGCAGTTCTTC. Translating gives CASSSPSEQFF. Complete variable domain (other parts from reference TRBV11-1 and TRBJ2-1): EAEVAQSPRYKITEKSQAVAFWCDPISGHATLYWYRQILGQGPELLVQFQDESVVDDSQLPKDRFSAERLKGVDSTLKIQPAELGDSAMYLCASSSPSEQFFGPGTRLTVL.

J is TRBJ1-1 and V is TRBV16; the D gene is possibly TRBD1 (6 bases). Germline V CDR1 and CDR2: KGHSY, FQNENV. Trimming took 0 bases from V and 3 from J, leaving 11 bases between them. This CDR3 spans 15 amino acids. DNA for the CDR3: TGTGCCAGCAGCCAATCTCCAGGGGTCGACACTGAAGCTTTCTTT. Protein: CASSQSPGVDTEAFF.

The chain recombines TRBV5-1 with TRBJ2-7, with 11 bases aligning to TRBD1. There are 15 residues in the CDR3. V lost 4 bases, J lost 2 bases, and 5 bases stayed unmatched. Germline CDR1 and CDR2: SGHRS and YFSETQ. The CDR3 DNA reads TGCGCCAGCAGCCCGGGGGACAGGGGGGCCTACGAGCAGTACTTC. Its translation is CASSPGDRGAYEQYF. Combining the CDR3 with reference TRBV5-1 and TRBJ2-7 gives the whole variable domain KAGVTQTPRYLIKTRGQQVTLSCSPISGHRSVSWYQQTPGQGLQFLFEYFSETQRNKGNFPGRFSGRQFSNSRSEMNVSTLELGDSALYLCASSPGDRGAYEQYFGPGTRLTVT.

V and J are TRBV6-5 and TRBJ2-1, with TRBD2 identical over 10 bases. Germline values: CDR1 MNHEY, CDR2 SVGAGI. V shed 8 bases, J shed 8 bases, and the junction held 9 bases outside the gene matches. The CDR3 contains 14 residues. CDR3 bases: TGTGCCAGCTACCCGGGACTAGCGAGCGATGAGCAGTTCTTC. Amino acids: CASYPGLASDEQFF.

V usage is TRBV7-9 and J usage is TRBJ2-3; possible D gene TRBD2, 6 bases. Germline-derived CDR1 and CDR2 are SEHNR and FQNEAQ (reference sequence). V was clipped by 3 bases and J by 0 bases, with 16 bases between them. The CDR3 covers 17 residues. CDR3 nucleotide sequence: TGTGCCAGCAGCTTCCGGGGGTTGGGATCTAGCACAGATACGCAGTATTTT. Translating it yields CASSFRGLGSSTDTQYF.

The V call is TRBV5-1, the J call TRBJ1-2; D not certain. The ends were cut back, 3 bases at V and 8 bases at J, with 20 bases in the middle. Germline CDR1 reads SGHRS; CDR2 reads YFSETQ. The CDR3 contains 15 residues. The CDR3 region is CASSSAARSPYGYTF. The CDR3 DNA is TGCGCCAGCAGCTCGGCGGCTCGGAGTCCGTACGGCTACACCTTC. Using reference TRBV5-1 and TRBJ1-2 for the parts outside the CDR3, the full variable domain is KAGVTQTPRYLIKTRGQQVTLSCSPISGHRSVSWYQQTPGQGLQFLFEYFSETQRNKGNFPGRFSGRQFSNSRSEMNVSTLELGDSALYLCASSSAARSPYGYTFGSGTRLTVV.